The T cell receptor beta chain under discussion was sequenced for a study of regulatory T cells in long-lasting Graves disease. Study in general: Newly diagnosed Graves' patients had taken antithyroid drugs under 3 months.

This clonotype occurred many times. Its antigen remains unidentified. The junction does not match germline at one end; this may be a read error. iRepertoire HTBI primers and Arm-PCR of CDR3 regions built TCR beta libraries. TCRdb passed the multiplex PCR reads through MiXCR, listing each CDR3 protein once. The table lists 350,000 to 500,000 distinct CDR3 sequences, 14% of them singletons. The time point was: newly diagnosed GD, antithyroid drugs for less than 3 months. PBMC RNA served as the TCR library source. Germline lookup yields CDR1 ENHRY and CDR2 SYGVKD. There are 12 residues in the CDR3. Study-level findings and limits: Among samples with persistent disease, TRBV28, TRBJ1-2 and TRBJ2-5 were favored.

The data were also submitted as part of a second study, on T cells in Graves' hyperthyroidism and ophthalmopathy. That paper adds: Uncontrolled infections, other autoimmune diseases, pregnancy or lactation led to exclusion of patients.

The rearrangement joins TRBV10-3 to TRBJ2-5; possibly TRBD2 for D (5 bases). The receptor was isolated from a woman in her forties or fifties with Graves disease. Sequencing used peripheral blood mononuclear cells (PBMCs), obtained at new diagnosis, from a patient treated with antithyroid drugs. The CDR3 DNA reads TGTGCCATCAGTGAGTCGAGGGAGATTACGTTCTTC. This encodes CAISESREITFF.